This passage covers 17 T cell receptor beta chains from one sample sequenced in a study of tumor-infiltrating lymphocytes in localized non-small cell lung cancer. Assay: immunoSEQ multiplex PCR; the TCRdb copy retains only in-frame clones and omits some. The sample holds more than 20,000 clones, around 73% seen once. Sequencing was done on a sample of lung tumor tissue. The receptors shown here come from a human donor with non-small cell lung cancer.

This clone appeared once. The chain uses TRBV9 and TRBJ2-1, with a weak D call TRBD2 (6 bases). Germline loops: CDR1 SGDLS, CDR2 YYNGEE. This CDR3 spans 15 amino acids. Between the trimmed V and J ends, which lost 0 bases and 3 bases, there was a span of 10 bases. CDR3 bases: TGTGCCAGCAGCGTAGCCACTAGCAACTACAATGAGCAGTTCTTC. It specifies CASSVATSNYNEQFF.

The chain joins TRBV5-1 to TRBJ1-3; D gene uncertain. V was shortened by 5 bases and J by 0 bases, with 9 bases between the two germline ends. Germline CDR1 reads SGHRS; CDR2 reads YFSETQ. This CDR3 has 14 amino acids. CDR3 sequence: CASRTTLSGNTIYF. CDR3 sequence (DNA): TGCGCCAGCAGGACAACTCTCTCTGGAAACACCATATATTTT.

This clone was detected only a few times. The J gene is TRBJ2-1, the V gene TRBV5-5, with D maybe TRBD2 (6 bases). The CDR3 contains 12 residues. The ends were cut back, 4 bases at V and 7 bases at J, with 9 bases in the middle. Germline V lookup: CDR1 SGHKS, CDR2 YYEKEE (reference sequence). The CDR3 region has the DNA TGTGCCAGCAGCGCGGGATGGAATGAGCAGTTCTTC. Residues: CASSAGWNEQFF.

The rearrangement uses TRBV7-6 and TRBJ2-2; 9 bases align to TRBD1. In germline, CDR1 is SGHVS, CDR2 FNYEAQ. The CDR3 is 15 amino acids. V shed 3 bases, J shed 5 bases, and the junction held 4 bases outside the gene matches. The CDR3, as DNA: TGTGCCAGCAGCTTTATAGGACAGGGGACCGGGGAGCTGTTTTTT. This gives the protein CASSFIGQGTGELFF.

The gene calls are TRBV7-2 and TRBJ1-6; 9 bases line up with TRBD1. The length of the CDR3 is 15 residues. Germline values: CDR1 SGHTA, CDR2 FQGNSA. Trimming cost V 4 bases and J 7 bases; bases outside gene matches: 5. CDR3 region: CASSSSGTGNSPLHF. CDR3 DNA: TGTGCCAGCAGCTCGTCTGGGACAGGGAATTCACCCCTCCACTTT.

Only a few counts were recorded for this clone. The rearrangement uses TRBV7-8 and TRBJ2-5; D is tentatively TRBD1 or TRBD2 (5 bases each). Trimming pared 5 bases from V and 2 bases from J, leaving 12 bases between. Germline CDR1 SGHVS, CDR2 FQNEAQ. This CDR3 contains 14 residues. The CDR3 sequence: CASSRRDGQETQYF. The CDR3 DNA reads TGTGCCAGCAGCCGCCGGGACGGACAAGAGACCCAGTACTTC. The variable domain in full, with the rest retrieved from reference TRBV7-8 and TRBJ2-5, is GAGVSQSPRYKVAKRGQDVALRCDPISGHVSLFWYQQALGQGPEFLTYFQNEAQLDKSGLPSDRFFAERPEGSVSTLKIQRTQQEDSAVYLCASSRRDGQETQYFGPGTRLLVL.

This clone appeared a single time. The CDR3: CSARAGTEAFF. CDR3 sequence (DNA): TGCAGTGCTAGAGCTGGGACTGAAGCTTTCTTT. The chain links TRBV20-1 to TRBJ1-1; no reliable D call. Germline CDR1 is DFQATT and CDR2 is SNEGSKA (reference sequence). Trimming shortened V by 1 base and J by 5 bases, and 5 bases separated the two germline ends. The CDR3 contains 11 residues.

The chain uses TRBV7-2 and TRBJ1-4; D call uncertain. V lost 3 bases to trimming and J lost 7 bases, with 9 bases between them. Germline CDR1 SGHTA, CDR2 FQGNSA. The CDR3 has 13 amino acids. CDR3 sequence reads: CASSLGASEKLFF. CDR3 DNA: TGTGCCAGCAGCTTGGGAGCGAGTGAAAAACTGTTTTTT.

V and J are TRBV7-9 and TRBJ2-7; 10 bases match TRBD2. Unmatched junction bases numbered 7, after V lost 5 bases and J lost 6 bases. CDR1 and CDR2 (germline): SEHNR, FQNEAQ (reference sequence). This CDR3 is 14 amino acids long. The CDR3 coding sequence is TGTGCCAGCAGCCACAGCGGGGGGGCTGGCGAGCAGTACTTC. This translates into CASSHSGGAGEQYF.

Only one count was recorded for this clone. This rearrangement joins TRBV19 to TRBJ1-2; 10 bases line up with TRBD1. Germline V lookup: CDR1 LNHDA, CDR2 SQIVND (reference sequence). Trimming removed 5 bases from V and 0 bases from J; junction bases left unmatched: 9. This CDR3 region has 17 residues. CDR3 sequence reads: CASSPIGQGVSNYGYTF. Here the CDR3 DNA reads TGTGCCAGTAGTCCTATTGGACAGGGGGTGTCTAACTATGGCTACACCTTC.

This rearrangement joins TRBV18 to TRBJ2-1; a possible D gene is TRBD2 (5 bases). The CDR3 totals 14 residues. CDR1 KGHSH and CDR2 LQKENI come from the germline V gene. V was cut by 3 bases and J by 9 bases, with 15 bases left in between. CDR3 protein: CASSPMDFVGEQFF. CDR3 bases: TGTGCCAGCTCACCGATGGACTTTGTTGGTGAGCAGTTCTTC.

The CDR3 reads CASSLSATYEQYF. The CDR3, as DNA: TGTGCCAGCAGCCTGAGTGCAACCTACGAGCAGTACTTC. The rearrangement links TRBV5-4 to TRBJ2-7; D gene uncertain. V was pared by 4 bases and J by 2 bases, with 10 bases between. CDR3 length: 13 residues. Germline CDR1 and CDR2: SGHNT and YYREEE (reference sequence).

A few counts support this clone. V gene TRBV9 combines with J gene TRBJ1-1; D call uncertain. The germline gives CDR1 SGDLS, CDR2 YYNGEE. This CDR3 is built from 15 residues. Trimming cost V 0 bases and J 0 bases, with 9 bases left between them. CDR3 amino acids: CASSVAVGLNTEAFF. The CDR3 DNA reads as TGTGCCAGCAGCGTAGCGGTAGGATTGAACACTGAAGCTTTCTTT.

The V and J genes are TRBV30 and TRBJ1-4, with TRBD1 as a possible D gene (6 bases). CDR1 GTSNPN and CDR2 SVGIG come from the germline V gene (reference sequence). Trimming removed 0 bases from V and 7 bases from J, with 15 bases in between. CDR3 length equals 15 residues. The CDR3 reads CAWSVYVGAGEKLFF. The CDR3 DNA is TGTGCCTGGAGTGTATACGTGGGGGCCGGTGAAAAACTGTTTTTT.

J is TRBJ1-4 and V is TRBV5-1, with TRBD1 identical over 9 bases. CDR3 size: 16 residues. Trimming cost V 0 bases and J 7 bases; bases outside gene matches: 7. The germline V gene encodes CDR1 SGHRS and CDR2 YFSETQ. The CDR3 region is CASSLAGGQGREKLFF. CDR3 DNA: TGCGCCAGCAGCTTGGCCGGCGGACAGGGGCGTGAAAAACTGTTTTTT.

The CDR3 region is CASSLVGRRPKHTGELFF. As DNA, the CDR3 is TGTGCCAGCAGCTTGGTTGGCCGCCGACCAAAACACACCGGGGAGCTGTTTTTT. The genes are TRBV5-6 and TRBJ2-2; D gene uncertain. The CDR3 length is 18 residues. V dropped 0 bases and J dropped 3 bases, with 18 bases sitting between them. Germline assignment: CDR1 SGHDT and CDR2 YYEEEE.

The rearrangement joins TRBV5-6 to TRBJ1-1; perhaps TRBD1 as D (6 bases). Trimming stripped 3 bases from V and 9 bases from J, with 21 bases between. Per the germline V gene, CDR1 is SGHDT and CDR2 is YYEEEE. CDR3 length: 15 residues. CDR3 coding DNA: TGTGCCAGCAGCTGGGGGGGACAAGGCGTCCAGAAAGCTTTCTTT. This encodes CASSWGGQGVQKAFF.